The clone carrying this TCR beta chain has ten or more counts. This sample is part of a study of T cells in Graves' hyperthyroidism and ophthalmopathy. The CDR3 runs to 12 residues. Trimming pared 3 bases from V and 2 bases from J, leaving 5 bases between. Amplified regions were TCR beta CDR3 sequences from RNA transcripts. First-round RT-PCR of the TCR CDR3 relied on the HTBI primer set. MiXCR, run by TCRdb on the multiplex PCR reads, gives a single entry per CDR3 protein. Here the sample spans about 400,000 distinct CDR3 sequences, around 16% being singletons. Hyperthyroidism of Graves' type that showed no ophthalmopathy progression within 18 months was stable. Uncontrolled infection, other autoimmune disease, pregnancy or lactation barred patients from enrollment.

Sequenced material: blood. The chain employs TRBV12-3 or TRBV12-4 and TRBJ2-7; D not certain. This TCR was sampled from a woman aged 18-29 years with Graves' hyperthyroidism. The chain's CDR3 is CASSFDAYEQYF. The CDR3 DNA follows: TGTGCCAGCAGTTTCGACGCCTACGAGCAGTACTTC.